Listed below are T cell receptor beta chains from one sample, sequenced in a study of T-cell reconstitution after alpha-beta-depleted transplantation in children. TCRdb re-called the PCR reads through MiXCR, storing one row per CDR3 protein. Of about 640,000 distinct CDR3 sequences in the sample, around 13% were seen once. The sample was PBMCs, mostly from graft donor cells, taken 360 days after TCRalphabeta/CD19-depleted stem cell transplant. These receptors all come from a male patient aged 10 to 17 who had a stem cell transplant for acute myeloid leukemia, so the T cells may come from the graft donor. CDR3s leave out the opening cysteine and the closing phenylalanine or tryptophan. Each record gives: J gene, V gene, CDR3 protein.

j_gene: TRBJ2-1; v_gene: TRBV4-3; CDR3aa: ASSQDVIRGLVINNEQF
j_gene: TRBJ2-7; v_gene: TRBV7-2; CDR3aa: ASSLGTGAGYEQY
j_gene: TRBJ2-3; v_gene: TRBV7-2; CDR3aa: ASSLQFSDTQY
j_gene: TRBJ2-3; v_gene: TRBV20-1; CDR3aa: SARPLAWEGDTQY
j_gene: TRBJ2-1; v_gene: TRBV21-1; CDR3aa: ASSKRREQTSGKIRRNEQF
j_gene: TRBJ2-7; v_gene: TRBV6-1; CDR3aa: ASRPSGRVNEQY
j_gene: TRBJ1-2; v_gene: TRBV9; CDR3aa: ASRLNYGYT
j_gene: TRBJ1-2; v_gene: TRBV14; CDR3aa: ASSQGSGGFYGCT
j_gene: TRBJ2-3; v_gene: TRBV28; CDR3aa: ASIQRPGDTQY
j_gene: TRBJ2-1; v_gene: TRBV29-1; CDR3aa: SVGPTSSNEQF
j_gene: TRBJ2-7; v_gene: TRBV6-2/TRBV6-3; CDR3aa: ASSYPGLGSYEQY
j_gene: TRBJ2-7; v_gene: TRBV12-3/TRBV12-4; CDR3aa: ASSLKNEQY
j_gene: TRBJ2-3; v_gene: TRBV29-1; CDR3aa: SVEDRASVTDTQY
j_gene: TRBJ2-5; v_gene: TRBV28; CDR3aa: ASRGTPGGETQY
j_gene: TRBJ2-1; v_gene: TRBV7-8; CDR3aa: ASSLEWQLAGGVNEQF
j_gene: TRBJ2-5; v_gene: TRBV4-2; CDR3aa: ASSPGTGLAGGRLETQY
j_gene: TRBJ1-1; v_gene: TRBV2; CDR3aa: ASNRQMNTEAF
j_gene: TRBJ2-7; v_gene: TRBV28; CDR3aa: ASRLMRVGFYEQY
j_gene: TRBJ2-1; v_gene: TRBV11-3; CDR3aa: ASSFRDYEQF
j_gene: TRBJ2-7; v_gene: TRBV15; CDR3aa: ATSRDIGRGSSYEQY
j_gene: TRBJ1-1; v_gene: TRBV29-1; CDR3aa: SVGGAMNTEAF
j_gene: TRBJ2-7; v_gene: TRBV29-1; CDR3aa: SVVRAHEQY
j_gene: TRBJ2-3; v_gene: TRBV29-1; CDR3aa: SVEGGQLATDTQY
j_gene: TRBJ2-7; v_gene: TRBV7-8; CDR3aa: ASSSGLGEQY
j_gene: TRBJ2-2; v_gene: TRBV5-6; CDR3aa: ASSFSGEYWELF
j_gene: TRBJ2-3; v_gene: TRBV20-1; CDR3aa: SVLPGLAGGFTDTQY
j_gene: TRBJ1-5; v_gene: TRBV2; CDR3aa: ASSEGWGTGKYSNQPQH
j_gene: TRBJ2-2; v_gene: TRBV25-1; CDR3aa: ASRRDRGRTGELF
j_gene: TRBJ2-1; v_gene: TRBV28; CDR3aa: ASSFTRWINEQF